This T cell receptor beta chain was found in a study of Graves' ophthalmopathy and Graves' hyperthyroidism. Study observations and caveats: Distinction of ophthalmopathy from stable hyperthyroidism by a 13-signature model reached almost 90% sensitivity and 81.08% specificity.

The ends were cut back, 0 bases at V and 1 base at J, with 13 bases in the middle. Germline CDR1 and CDR2: SGHRS and YFSETQ. CDR3 size: 16 residues. The PBMCs originated from approximately 10 ml of fresh peripheral blood. In its sample, this clonotype was seen once. What it binds is not known. CDR3 regions of TCR beta were amplified from RNA transcripts. The first round was an RT-PCR with HTBI primers, and the second round was a multiplex PCR. TCRdb re-analysed the multiplex PCR reads in MiXCR, keeping a single row per CDR3 protein. Among about 620,000 distinct CDR3 sequences listed, about a fifth were seen once.

J is TRBJ1-1 and V is TRBV5-1; D possibly corresponds to TRBD1 (5 bases). The clonotype originates from a woman between 18 and 29 years old with stable Graves' hyperthyroidism. Some clones in this sample may be carry-over from other donors' samples. The sample comprised peripheral blood. CDR3 coding DNA: TGCGCCAGCAGCTTGGCCCAGGGCTGGGGGAACACTGAAGCTTTCTTT. Amino acid sequence: CASSLAQGWGNTEAFF.